These 16 T cell receptor beta chains were sequenced from one sample in a study of Ad26.COV2.S vaccination and SARS-CoV-2 variants. Repertoires were generated with immunoSEQ multiplex PCR, while TCRdb's copy carries only in-frame clones and drops some. The sample lists around 340,000 clones, 75% to 90% occurring once. Treatment defined: around 19 received Ad26.COV2.S at low or high dose, single or two shots; about 5 received placebo; per-sample allocation not given. At day 63 after the first vaccine or placebo injection, samples were drawn. This specimen was peripheral blood, taken in a trial of Ad26.COV2.S vaccine versus placebo. The receptor source for this set is a person between 18 and 65 years old who received the Ad26.COV2.S COVID-19 vaccine or a placebo.

V gene TRBV6-5 combines with J gene TRBJ2-7, with TRBD1 matching 10 bases. The junction had 11 bases not matched to a gene; V was cut back by 9 bases and J by 6 bases. This CDR3 spans 14 amino acids. Germline lookup yields CDR1 MNHEY and CDR2 SVGAGI. This chain's CDR3 is CASYKTGGESEQYF. CDR3 DNA sequence: TGTGCCAGTTACAAGACAGGGGGCGAATCCGAGCAGTACTTC.

On this clone: Other DNA sequences from this sample encode an identical CDR3 as well. The chain uses TRBV5-1 and TRBJ2-7, with D perhaps TRBD1 (6 bases). Germline V gene sequence: CDR1 SGHRS, CDR2 YFSETQ. This CDR3 has 13 amino acids. V lost 2 bases, J lost 1 base, and 7 bases lay in between. The CDR3 here is CASSFDRSYEQYF. CDR3 in DNA: TGCGCCAGCAGCTTCGACAGGTCCTACGAGCAGTACTTC.

The chain couples TRBV7-2 to TRBJ1-2; no firm D call. Trimming took off 5 bases at V and 9 bases at J, with 16 bases between the two ends. Germline V CDR1 and CDR2: SGHTA, FQGNSA. This CDR3 has 13 residues. CDR3 loop: CASSNGMRDSYTF. The CDR3 bases are TGTGCCAGCAGCAACGGAATGAGGGATAGCTACACCTTC.

The chain combines TRBV3-1 (or the pseudogene TRBV3-2) with TRBJ2-1; TRBD2 agrees at 7 bases. The CDR3 consists of 17 residues. The V gene's germline CDR1 is LGHDT and CDR2 YNNKEL (reference sequence). Trimming took 5 bases from V and 0 from J; bases not matched to a gene: 10. CDR3 coding DNA: TGTGCCAGCAGCGCCCAAACTAGCGTCCGCTCCTACAATGAGCAGTTCTTC. Its protein is CASSAQTSVRSYNEQFF.

The rearrangement joins TRBV7-9 to TRBJ1-4; no clear D. The CDR3 has 15 residues. Deletions cut 5 bases from V and 8 bases from J, with 18 bases between. CDR1 is SEHNR and CDR2 is FQNEAQ in the germline V gene (reference sequence). The CDR3 loop reads CASSAPEGLREKLFF. The CDR3, as DNA: TGTGCCAGCAGCGCCCCGGAGGGATTGCGAGAAAAACTGTTTTTT.

V usage is TRBV11-2 and J usage is TRBJ2-3, with D possibly being TRBD1 or TRBD2 (5 bases each). Germline V CDR1 and CDR2: SGHAT, FQNNGV. The V end was cut by 1 base, the J end by 3 bases, with 11 bases between. The CDR3 has 15 amino acids. Written as DNA, the CDR3 is TGTGCCAGCAGCTTAGTAGGGACCGGGACAGATACGCAGTATTTT. It translates to CASSLVGTGTDTQYF.

This clone has a single count. This chain joins TRBV6-5 and TRBJ2-3; the D is unclear. V shed 2 bases and J shed 0 bases, with 9 bases lying between them. Germline V CDR1 and CDR2: MNHEY, SVGAGI. CDR3 length: 15 amino acids. CDR3 residues: CASSYGHTSTDTQYF. As DNA, the CDR3 is TGTGCCAGCAGTTACGGCCACACTAGCACAGATACGCAGTATTTT.

There are a few counts of this clone. This chain links TRBV27 with TRBJ1-2; a weak D match, TRBD1 (5 bases). Germline V gene lookup returns CDR1 MNHEY and CDR2 SMNVEV (reference sequence). V was trimmed by 4 bases and J by 4 bases, leaving 10 bases between them. The CDR3 is 13 amino acids. Here the CDR3 reads CASSSGSPYGYTF. CDR3 coding DNA: TGTGCCAGCAGTTCAGGGTCCCCCTATGGCTACACCTTC.

This chain joins TRBV3-1 (or the pseudogene TRBV3-2) and TRBJ1-6; TRBD1 agrees at 8 bases. This CDR3 comprises 18 residues. Unmatched junction bases numbered 12, after V lost 1 base and J lost 7 bases. From germline, CDR1 is LGHDT and CDR2 YNNKEL (reference sequence). The CDR3 coding sequence is TGTGCCAGCAGCCAAGGGGAACGGACAGGGATTACGAATTCACCCCTCCACTTT. Its protein is CASSQGERTGITNSPLHF.

The chain carries TRBV28 and TRBJ1-1; D is unresolved. The CDR3 extends over 12 amino acids. The germline V and J ends were trimmed by 5 bases and 0 bases, with 4 bases remaining between them. Germline assignment: CDR1 MDHEN and CDR2 SYDVKM. CDR3 sequence reads: CASSTVNTEAFF. CDR3 bases: TGTGCCAGCAGTACAGTGAACACTGAAGCTTTCTTT.

The chain carries TRBV9 and TRBJ2-2; either TRBD1 or TRBD2 may supply D (5 bases each). The ends were cut back, 4 bases at V and 10 bases at J, with 11 bases in the middle. The CDR3 runs 12 residues. Germline values: CDR1 SGDLS, CDR2 YYNGEE. This CDR3 is CASSPGTLELFF. The CDR3, as DNA: TGTGCCAGCAGCCCCGGGACGTTGGAGCTGTTTTTT.

The chain links TRBV9 to TRBJ2-3; a possible D gene is TRBD1 (5 bases). Germline V gene sequence: CDR1 SGDLS, CDR2 YYNGEE. The CDR3 length is 13 residues. Deletions cut 3 bases from V and 8 bases from J, with 13 bases between. The CDR3 sequence is CASSEGNYITQYF. The CDR3 nucleotides are TGTGCCAGCAGCGAGGGGAATTACATTACGCAGTATTTT.

This clone has more than one count but fewer than ten. The V call is TRBV11-2, the J call TRBJ1-1; D unresolved. This CDR3 region has 14 residues. Trimming stripped 5 bases from V and 2 bases from J, with 12 bases between. The V gene's germline CDR1 is SGHAT and CDR2 FQNNGV. The CDR3 nucleotides are TGTGCCAGCAGCGCAGCGCCAGCCAACACTGAAGCTTTCTTT. It specifies CASSAAPANTEAFF.

The table lists this clone with a count of one. The chain couples TRBV7-2 to TRBJ2-3; D call uncertain. The CDR3 sequence is 13 residues long. The germline gives CDR1 SGHTA, CDR2 FQGNSA. V gave up 5 bases and J gave up 0 bases, with 6 bases separating them. The CDR3 bases are TGTGCCAGCAGCCCTTCAAGCACAGATACGCAGTATTTT. It translates to CASSPSSTDTQYF.

The rearrangement uses TRBV30 and TRBJ2-1; 7 bases match TRBD2. V was clipped by 5 bases and J by 8 bases; unmatched bases: 15. The CDR3 has 15 amino acids. Germline CDR1 is GTSNPN and CDR2 is SVGIG (reference sequence). The CDR3 DNA follows: TGTGCCTGGCGCCGGACACTAGCGCGGAGGGATGAGCAGTTCTTC. Amino acid sequence: CAWRRTLARRDEQFF.

This chain uses TRBV6-2 or TRBV6-3 with TRBJ2-5, with D possibly TRBD2 on 6 matching bases. V lost 3 bases and J 7 bases, leaving 12 bases between the germline ends. The CDR3 spans 13 residues. Germline values: CDR1 MNHEY, CDR2 SVGEGT. This CDR3 is CASSYYGGRTQYF. CDR3 nucleotides: TGTGCCAGCAGTTATTACGGGGGAAGGACCCAGTACTTC.